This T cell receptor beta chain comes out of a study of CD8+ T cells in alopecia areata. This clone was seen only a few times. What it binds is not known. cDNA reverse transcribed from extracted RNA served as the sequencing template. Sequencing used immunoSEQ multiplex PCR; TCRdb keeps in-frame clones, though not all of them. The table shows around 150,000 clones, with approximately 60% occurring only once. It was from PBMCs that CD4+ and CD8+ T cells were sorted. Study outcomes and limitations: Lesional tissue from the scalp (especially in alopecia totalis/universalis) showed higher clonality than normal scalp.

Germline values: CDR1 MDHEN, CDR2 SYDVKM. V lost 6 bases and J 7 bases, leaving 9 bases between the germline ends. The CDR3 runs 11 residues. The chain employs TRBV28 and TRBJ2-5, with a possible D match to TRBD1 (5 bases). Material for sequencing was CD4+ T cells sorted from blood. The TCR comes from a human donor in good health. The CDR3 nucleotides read TGTGCCAGCAGGGGGCACCGGACCCAGTACTTC. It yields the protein CASRGHRTQYF.